These 7 T cell receptor beta chains originate from one sample sequenced in a study of cytomegalovirus exposure and HLA in healthy donors. With 60 Vbeta and 13 Jbeta primers, the PCR was carried out. Assay used: immunoSEQ multiplex PCR; TCRdb lists only in-frame clones, some missing. The sample yields about 150,000 clones, approximately 8.9% seen once. Source material: PBMCs. The receptor source for this set is a woman aged 35 to 49 in good health and CMV-seropositive.

The chain has TRBV10-3 and TRBJ1-6; 8 nucleotides align to TRBD1. The CDR3 consists of 14 residues. V lost 5 bases to trimming and J lost 5 bases; unmatched junction nucleotides: 2. Germline CDR1 is ENHRY and CDR2 is SYGVKD. As DNA, the CDR3 is TGTGCCATCAGTCGGGACAGGAATAATTCACCCCTCCACTTT. This sequence encodes CAISRDRNNSPLHF.

The chain is built from TRBV10-3 and TRBJ1-2; tentative D call: TRBD1 (5 bases). CDR1 is ENHRY and CDR2 is SYGVKD in the germline V gene. Trimming left V 10 bases short and J 6 bases short, with 21 bases between. CDR3 size: 14 residues. The CDR3 DNA reads as TGTGCCACCGGGCCACTCACGGGGGTTGATGGCTACACCTTC. Protein: CATGPLTGVDGYTF.

This clone was recorded a few times. The rearrangement joins TRBV13 to TRBJ1-2; 9 bases agree with TRBD1. Per germline, CDR1 PRHDT and CDR2 FYEKMQ (reference sequence). Trimming cost V 7 bases and J 5 bases; bases outside gene matches: 8. This CDR3 comprises 14 residues. Written as DNA, the CDR3 is TGTGCCAGCACCACACAGGGGGCAGGGTATGGCTACACCTTC. Translation gives CASTTQGAGYGYTF. The complete variable domain, with remaining parts taken from reference TRBV13 and TRBJ1-2, reads AAGVIQSPRHLIKEKRETATLKCYPIPRHDTVYWYQQGPGQDPQFLISFYEKMQSDKGSIPDRFSAQQFSDYHSELNMSSLELGDSALYFCASTTQGAGYGYTFGSGTRLTVV.

The chain uses TRBV5-1 and TRBJ1-1; D unresolved. With 4 bases removed from V and 1 base from J, the gap between germline ends came to 8 bases. CDR3 length: 13 amino acids. Germline CDR1 reads SGHRS; CDR2 reads YFSETQ. CDR3 protein: CASSPTENTEAFF. For the CDR3, the DNA is TGCGCCAGCAGCCCCACAGAGAACACTGAAGCTTTCTTT. Full variable domain (rest looked up from reference TRBV5-1 and TRBJ1-1): KAGVTQTPRYLIKTRGQQVTLSCSPISGHRSVSWYQQTPGQGLQFLFEYFSETQRNKGNFPGRFSGRQFSNSRSEMNVSTLELGDSALYLCASSPTENTEAFFGQGTRLTVV.

This chain links TRBV10-1 with TRBJ2-3; D is perhaps TRBD2 (5 bases). The CDR3 covers 14 residues. From germline, CDR1 is WNHNN and CDR2 SYGVQD (reference sequence). Trimming took off 3 bases at V and 2 bases at J, with 9 bases between the two ends. The CDR3 DNA sequence: TGCGCCAGCAGTGATCGGGGAACCACAGATACGCAGTATTTT. This translates into CASSDRGTTDTQYF.

This chain connects TRBV29-1 to TRBJ2-3; D is possibly TRBD1 (6 bases). There are 13 residues in the CDR3. Germline assignment: CDR1 SQVTM and CDR2 ANQGSEA. Trimming removed 5 bases from V and 6 bases from J, with 15 bases in between. CDR3 region: CSVRAGGLDTQYF. The CDR3 DNA follows: TGCAGCGTTCGCGCTGGGGGCTTGGATACGCAGTATTTT.

The rearrangement uses TRBV7-6 and TRBJ2-3, with D tentatively TRBD1 (6 bases). Germline values: CDR1 SGHVS, CDR2 FNYEAQ. This CDR3 spans 16 amino acids. Trimming shortened V by 5 bases and J by 6 bases, and 21 bases separated the two germline ends. CDR3 protein: CASSQGQNQPVDTQYF. The CDR3 DNA follows: TGTGCCAGCAGCCAGGGGCAGAACCAACCCGTGGATACGCAGTATTTT.